Described below is a single TCR beta chain sequence and its context. These data belong to a study of PD-1 blockade in classical Hodgkin lymphoma. Each patient experienced a relapse that followed autologous stem cell transplantation, and brentuximab vedotin exposure varied. The repertoire was sequenced with immunoSEQ multiplex PCR; TCRdb's copy has only in-frame clones and lacks some. The table includes about 86,000 clones, 85% to 90% detected once. The CDR3 is 15 amino acids. V was pared by 2 bases and J by 4 bases, with 15 bases between. CDR1 is SGHRS and CDR2 is YFSETQ in the germline V gene. This receptor was taken from a human donor with classical Hodgkin lymphoma. Source: peripheral blood mononuclear cells (PBMCs), taken before the second cycle of nivolumab. The chain uses TRBV5-1 and TRBJ2-5; a possible D gene is TRBD1 (5 bases). In DNA form, the CDR3 reads TGCGCCAGCAGCTTTTCAGGGTCTGTTCTAGAGACCCAGTACTTC. Translating it yields CASSFSGSVLETQYF. The whole variable domain, filled in from reference TRBV5-1 and TRBJ2-5, reads KAGVTQTPRYLIKTRGQQVTLSCSPISGHRSVSWYQQTPGQGLQFLFEYFSETQRNKGNFPGRFSGRQFSNSRSEMNVSTLELGDSALYLCASSFSGSVLETQYFGPGTRLLVL.